The clone carrying this T cell receptor beta chain is deemed medium-sized. Its target is not known. This entry comes from a study of PD-1 blockade in classical Hodgkin lymphoma. General study findings and limits: Lower baseline TCR diversity marked trial partial responders and progressors. Newly diagnosed patients reportedly had lower baseline TCR diversity than healthy donors.

Trimming removed 5 bases from V and 2 bases from J; junction bases left unmatched: 8. The germline V gene encodes CDR1 SGHVS and CDR2 FQNEAQ. The CDR3 contains 15 residues. With no exception, relapse followed autologous stem cell transplantation in all patients, and brentuximab vedotin exposure varied. Using immunoSEQ multiplex PCR, the repertoire was profiled, and TCRdb retains in-frame clones only, with some absent. The table records 45,000 to 55,000 clones, 81% of them present only once. The rearrangement joins TRBV7-8 to TRBJ2-7; 8 bases are a match to TRBD1. The sequence derives from a human donor with classical Hodgkin lymphoma. Here the sequenced sample was peripheral blood mononuclear cells (PBMCs), taken at baseline. The CDR3 sequence: CASSLPPGQAYEQYV. CDR3 nucleotides: TGTGCCAGCAGCCTCCCGCCGGGACAGGCCTACGAGCAGTACGTC.